Reported below is one TCR beta chain. What it recognizes is unknown. The CDR3 extends over 17 amino acids. The germline V gene encodes CDR1 SGHRS and CDR2 YFSETQ. Trimming cost V 0 bases and J 0 bases, with 10 bases left between them. These data originate in a study of T cell clones after liver transplantation. Study-wide background: A pre-transplant mixed lymphocyte reaction with TCRbeta sequencing defined graft-donor-reactive clones followed in post-transplant blood. Tolerant meant at least one year fully off immunosuppression without liver enzymes above twice normal. Standard immunosuppression, with no induction, continued until 12-24 months after transplant.

General study findings and limits: Compared with third party-reactive sequences, donor-reactive ones declined more, independent of withdrawal success.

Repertoires were generated with immunoSEQ multiplex PCR, while TCRdb's copy carries only in-frame clones and drops some. In the table there are just under 9,500 clones, almost 80% of which are singletons. This clonotype was sampled from a human patient who received a liver transplant. The graft donor may be the source of some T cells. The specimen comprised CD8+ T cells from blood, sampled at the 22-month timepoint. The V call is TRBV5-1, the J call TRBJ2-6; D uncertain. DNA for the CDR3: TGCGCCAGCAGCTTGGGGTCGCCCCCCTCTGGGGCCAACGTCCTGACTTTC. Translation: CASSLGSPPSGANVLTF.